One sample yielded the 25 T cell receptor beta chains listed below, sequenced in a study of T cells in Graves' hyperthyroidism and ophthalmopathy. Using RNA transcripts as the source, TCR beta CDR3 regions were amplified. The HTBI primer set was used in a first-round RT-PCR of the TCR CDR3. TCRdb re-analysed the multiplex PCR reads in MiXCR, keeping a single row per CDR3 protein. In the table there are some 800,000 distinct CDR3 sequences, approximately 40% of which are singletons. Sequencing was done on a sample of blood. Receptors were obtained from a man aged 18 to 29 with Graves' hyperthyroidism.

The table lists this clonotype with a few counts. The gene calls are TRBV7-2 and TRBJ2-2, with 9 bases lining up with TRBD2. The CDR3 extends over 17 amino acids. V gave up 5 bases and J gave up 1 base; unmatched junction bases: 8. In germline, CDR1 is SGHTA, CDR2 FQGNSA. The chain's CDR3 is CASSHVQRGVNTGELFF. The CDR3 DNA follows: TGTGCCAGCAGCCACGTCCAGCGGGGGGTGAACACCGGGGAGCTGTTTTTT.

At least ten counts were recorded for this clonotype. The CDR3: CSANTGSSYEQYF. The CDR3 DNA reads TGCAGTGCTAATACGGGTAGCTCCTACGAGCAGTACTTC. This chain connects TRBV20-1 to TRBJ2-7; D is unresolved. This CDR3 is built from 13 residues. From germline, CDR1 is DFQATT and CDR2 SNEGSKA (reference sequence). V was pared by 4 bases and J by 0 bases, with 10 bases between.

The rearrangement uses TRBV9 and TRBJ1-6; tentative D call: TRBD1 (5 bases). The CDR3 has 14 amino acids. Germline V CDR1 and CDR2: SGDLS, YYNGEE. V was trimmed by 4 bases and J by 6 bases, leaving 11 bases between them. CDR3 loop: CASSMGPSNSPLHF. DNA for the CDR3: TGTGCCAGCAGCATGGGACCTTCTAATTCACCCCTCCACTTT. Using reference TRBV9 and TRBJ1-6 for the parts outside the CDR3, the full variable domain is DSGVTQTPKHLITATGQRVTLRCSPRSGDLSVYWYQQSLDQGLQFLIQYYNGEERAKGNILERFSAQQFPDLHSELNLSSLELGDSALYFCASSMGPSNSPLHFGNGTRLTVT.

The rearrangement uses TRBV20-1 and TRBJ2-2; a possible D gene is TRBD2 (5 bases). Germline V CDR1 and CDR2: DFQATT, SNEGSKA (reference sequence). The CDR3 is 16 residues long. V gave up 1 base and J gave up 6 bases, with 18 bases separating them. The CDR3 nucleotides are TGCAGTGCTAGAGCTAGAATCGGGGTGGCTCCCGGGGAGCTGTTTTTT. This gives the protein CSARARIGVAPGELFF.

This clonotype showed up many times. The CDR3 nucleotides are TGTGCCAGCAGCTCCGACAGGGGTTCACCCCTCCACTTT. Translation: CASSSDRGSPLHF. V usage is TRBV7-8 and J usage is TRBJ1-6, with 8 bases matching TRBD1. V was pared by 4 bases and J by 9 bases, with 2 bases of the junction left unmatched. The CDR3 covers 13 residues. Germline lookup yields CDR1 SGHVS and CDR2 FQNEAQ.

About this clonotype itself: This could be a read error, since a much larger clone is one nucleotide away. The chain's CDR3 is CASSLDTSTDEKLFF. The CDR3 DNA is TGTGCCAGCAGCTTAGACACCTCAACTGATGAAAAACTGTTTTTT. This chain uses TRBV7-6 with TRBJ1-4, with unresolved D. The CDR3 runs 15 residues. Germline CDR1 and CDR2: SGHVS and FNYEAQ.

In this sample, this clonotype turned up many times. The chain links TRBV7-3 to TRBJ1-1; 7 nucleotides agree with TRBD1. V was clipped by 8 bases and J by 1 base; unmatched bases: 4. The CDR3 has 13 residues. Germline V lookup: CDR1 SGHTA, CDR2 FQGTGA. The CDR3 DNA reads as TGTGCCAGCGCCCGACAGGGGAACACTGAAGCTTTCTTT. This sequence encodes CASARQGNTEAFF.

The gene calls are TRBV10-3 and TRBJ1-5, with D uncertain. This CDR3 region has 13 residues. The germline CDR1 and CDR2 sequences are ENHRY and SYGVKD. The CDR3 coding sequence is TGTGCTACGAGGACCGATAGCAATCAGCCCCAGCATTTT. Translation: CATRTDSNQPQHF.

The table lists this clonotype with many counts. CDR3 region: CASSFGVAYQETQYF. The CDR3 DNA is TGTGCCAGCAGCTTCGGAGTGGCGTACCAAGAGACCCAGTACTTC. The V gene is TRBV7-2, the J gene TRBJ2-5; unclear D gene. This CDR3 contains 15 residues. The germline V gene has CDR1 SGHTA and CDR2 FQGNSA. V was clipped by 3 bases and J by 0 bases, with 11 bases between them.

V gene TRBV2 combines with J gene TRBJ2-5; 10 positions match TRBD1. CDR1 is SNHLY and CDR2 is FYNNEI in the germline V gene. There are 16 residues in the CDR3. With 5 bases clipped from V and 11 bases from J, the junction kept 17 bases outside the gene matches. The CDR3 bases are TGTGCCAGCAGTTACCCTATCGACAGGGGGCTTAATGAGCAGTACTTC. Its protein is CASSYPIDRGLNEQYF.

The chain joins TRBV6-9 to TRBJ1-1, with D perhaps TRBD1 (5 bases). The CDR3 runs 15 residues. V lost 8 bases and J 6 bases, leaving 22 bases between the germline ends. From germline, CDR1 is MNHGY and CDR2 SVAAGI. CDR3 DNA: TGTGCCAGCGATCTCGCCGGGCCAAGGGACCCTGAAGCTTTCTTT. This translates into CASDLAGPRDPEAFF.

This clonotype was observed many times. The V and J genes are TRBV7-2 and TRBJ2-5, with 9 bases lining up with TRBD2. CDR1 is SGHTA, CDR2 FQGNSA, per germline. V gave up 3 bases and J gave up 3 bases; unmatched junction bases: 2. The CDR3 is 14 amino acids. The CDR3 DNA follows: TGTGCCAGCAGCTTTCTAGCGGGAAAAGAGACCCAGTACTTC. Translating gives CASSFLAGKETQYF. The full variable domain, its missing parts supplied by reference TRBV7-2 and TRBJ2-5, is GAGVSQSPSNKVTEKGKDVELRCDPISGHTALYWYRQSLGQGLEFLIYFQGNSAPDKSGLPSDRFSAERTGGSVSTLTIQRTQQEDSAVYLCASSFLAGKETQYFGPGTRLLVL.

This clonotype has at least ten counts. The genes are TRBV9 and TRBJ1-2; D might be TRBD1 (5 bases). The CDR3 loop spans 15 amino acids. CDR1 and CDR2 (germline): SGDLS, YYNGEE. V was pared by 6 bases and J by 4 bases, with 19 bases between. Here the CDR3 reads CASKRGGGASYGYTF. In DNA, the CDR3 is TGTGCCAGCAAAAGGGGCGGCGGGGCGAGCTATGGCTACACCTTC.

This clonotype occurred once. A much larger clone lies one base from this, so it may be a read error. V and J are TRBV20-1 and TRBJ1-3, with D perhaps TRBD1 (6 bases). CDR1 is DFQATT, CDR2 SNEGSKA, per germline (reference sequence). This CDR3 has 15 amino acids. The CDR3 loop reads CSARDFQRSGDTTYF. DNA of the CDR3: TGCAGTGCTAGAGATTTCCAGAGGAGTGGGGACACCACATATTTT.

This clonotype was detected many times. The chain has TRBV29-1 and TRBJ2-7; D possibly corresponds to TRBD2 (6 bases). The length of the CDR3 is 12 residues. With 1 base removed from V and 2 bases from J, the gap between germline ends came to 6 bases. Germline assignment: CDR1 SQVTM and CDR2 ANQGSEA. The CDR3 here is CSVEGGAYEQYF. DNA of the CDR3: TGCAGCGTTGAAGGGGGGGCCTACGAGCAGTACTTC.

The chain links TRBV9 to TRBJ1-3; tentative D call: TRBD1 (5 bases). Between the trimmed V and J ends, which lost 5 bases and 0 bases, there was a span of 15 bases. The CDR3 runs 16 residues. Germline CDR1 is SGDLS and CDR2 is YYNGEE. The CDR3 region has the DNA TGTGCCAGCAGTTACTCAGGGAGACCCTCTGGAAACACCATATATTTT. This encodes CASSYSGRPSGNTIYF.

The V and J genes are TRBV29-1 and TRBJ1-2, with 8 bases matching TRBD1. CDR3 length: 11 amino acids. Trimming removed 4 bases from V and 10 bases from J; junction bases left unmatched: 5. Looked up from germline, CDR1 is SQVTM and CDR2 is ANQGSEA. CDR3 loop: CSVGDRGDYTF. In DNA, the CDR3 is TGCAGCGTTGGTGACAGGGGCGACTACACCTTC.

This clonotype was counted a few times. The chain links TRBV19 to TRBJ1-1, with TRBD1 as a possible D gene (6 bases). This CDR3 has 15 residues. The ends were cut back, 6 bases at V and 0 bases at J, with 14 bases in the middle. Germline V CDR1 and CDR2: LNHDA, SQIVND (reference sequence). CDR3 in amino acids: CASSPFQGMNTEAFF. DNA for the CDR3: TGTGCCAGTAGCCCATTTCAGGGGATGAACACTGAAGCTTTCTTT.

CDR3 in DNA: TGCAGCGCCCAAGTAGGGCGTAGTACCGGGGAGCTGTTTTTT. As protein: CSAQVGRSTGELFF. The rearrangement uses TRBV29-1 and TRBJ2-2; D uncertain. The germline CDR1 and CDR2 sequences are SQVTM and ANQGSEA. The V end lost 7 bases, the J end lost 5 bases, and 17 bases lay between the germline ends. The CDR3 contains 14 residues.

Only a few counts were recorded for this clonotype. The CDR3 DNA sequence: TGTGCCAGTAGTATAGGAGGAGACACCGGGGAGCTGTTTTTT. Residues: CASSIGGDTGELFF. The V call is TRBV19, the J call TRBJ2-2; no definite D call. Germline V gene lookup returns CDR1 LNHDA and CDR2 SQIVND (reference sequence). The germline V and J ends were trimmed by 1 base and 3 bases, with 6 bases remaining between them. This CDR3 is 14 amino acids long.

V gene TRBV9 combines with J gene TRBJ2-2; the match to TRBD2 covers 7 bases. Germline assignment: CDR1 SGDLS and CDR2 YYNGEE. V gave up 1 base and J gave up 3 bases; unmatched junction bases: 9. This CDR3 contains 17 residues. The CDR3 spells CASSVPTGLGDTGELFF. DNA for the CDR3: TGTGCCAGCAGCGTACCAACTGGACTAGGGGACACCGGGGAGCTGTTTTTT.

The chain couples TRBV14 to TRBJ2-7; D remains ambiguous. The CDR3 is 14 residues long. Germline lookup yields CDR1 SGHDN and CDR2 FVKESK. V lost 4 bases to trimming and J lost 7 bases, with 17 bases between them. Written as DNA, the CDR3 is TGTGCCAGCAGCCCGAGCCGGCTCACTGGGGAGCAGTACTTC. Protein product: CASSPSRLTGEQYF.

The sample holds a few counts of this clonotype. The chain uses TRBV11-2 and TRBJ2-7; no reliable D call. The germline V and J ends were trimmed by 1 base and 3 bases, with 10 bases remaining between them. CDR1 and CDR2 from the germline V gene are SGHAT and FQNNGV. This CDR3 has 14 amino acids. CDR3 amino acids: CASSLVGENYEQYF. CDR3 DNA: TGTGCCAGCAGCTTAGTTGGGGAAAACTACGAGCAGTACTTC.

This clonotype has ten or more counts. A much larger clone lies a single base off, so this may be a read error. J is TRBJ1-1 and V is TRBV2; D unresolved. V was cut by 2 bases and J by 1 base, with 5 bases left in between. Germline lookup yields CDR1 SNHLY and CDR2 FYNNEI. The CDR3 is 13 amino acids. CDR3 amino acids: CASSEKENTEAFF. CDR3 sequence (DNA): TGTGCCAGCAGTGAAAAGGAGAACACTGAAGCTTTCTTT. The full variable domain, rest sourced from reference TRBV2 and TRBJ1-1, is EPEVTQTPSHQVTQMGQEVILRCVPISNHLYFYWYRQILGQKVEFLVSFYNNEISEKSEIFDDQFSVERPDGSNFTLKIRSTKLEDSAMYFCASSEKENTEAFFGQGTRLTVV.

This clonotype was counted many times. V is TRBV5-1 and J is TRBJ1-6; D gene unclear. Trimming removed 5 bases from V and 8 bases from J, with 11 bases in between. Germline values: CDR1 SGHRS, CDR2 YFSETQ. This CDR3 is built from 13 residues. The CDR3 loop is CASRAGMDSPLHF. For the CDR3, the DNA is TGCGCCAGCAGGGCGGGAATGGATTCACCCCTCCACTTT.